The 20 T cell receptor beta chains reported below all come from one sample, sequenced in a study of beta chain features in type 1 diabetes. The study, taken as a whole, reports: The study found moderately but significantly shorter TCRB CDR3s in all four CD4+ subsets of Type 1 diabetes patients.

As every portion of the isolated RNA was reverse transcribed, the sequencing read expressed TCRB transcripts. The protocol was immunoSEQ multiplex PCR, while the TCRdb copy is restricted to in-frame clones and leaves out a portion. Found here are 130,000 or so clones, around 17% of them singletons; the top ten hold around 2.5%. Their specific antigens are unknown. What was sequenced was central memory CD4+ T cells from blood. The receptor set was obtained from a man aged 25 to 45 with type 1 diabetes.

This clone was found a few times. J is TRBJ1-2 and V is TRBV29-1; possible D gene TRBD1, 5 bases. V was clipped by 0 bases and J by 7 bases, with 12 bases between them. Per the germline V gene, CDR1 is SQVTM and CDR2 is ANQGSEA. CDR3 size: 13 residues. The CDR3 reads CSVEDRTRAGYTF. In nucleotides, the CDR3 is TGCAGCGTTGAAGATAGGACAAGGGCTGGCTACACCTTC. The whole variable domain, filled in from reference TRBV29-1 and TRBJ1-2, reads SAVISQKPSRDICQRGTSLTIQCQVDSQVTMMFWYRQQPGQSLTLIATANQGSEATYESGFVIDKFPISRPNLTFSTLTVSNMSPEDSSIYLCSVEDRTRAGYTFGSGTRLTVV.

J is TRBJ1-4 and V is TRBV6-1; D is unresolved. In germline, CDR1 is MNHNS, CDR2 SASEGT. V lost 5 bases and J 0 bases, leaving 4 bases between the germline ends. The CDR3 totals 13 residues. CDR3 in amino acids: CASSPATNEKLFF. Written as DNA, the CDR3 is TGTGCCAGCAGTCCCGCAACTAATGAAAAACTGTTTTTT.

There are a few counts of this clone. The CDR3 loop is CASSSLGQSYGYTF. CDR3 coding DNA: TGTGCCAGCAGCTCGCTGGGACAGAGCTATGGCTACACCTTC. The chain combines TRBV2 with TRBJ1-2; 7 positions match TRBD1. CDR3 size: 14 residues. V dropped 6 bases and J dropped 4; count of bases not matched to a gene: 8. Per germline, CDR1 SNHLY and CDR2 FYNNEI.

The chain recombines TRBV6-5 with TRBJ2-6, with D perhaps matching TRBD1 (5 bases). The CDR3 loop spans 14 amino acids. Per germline, CDR1 MNHEY and CDR2 SVGAGI. V lost 6 bases to trimming and J lost 2 bases, with 8 bases between them. CDR3 residues: CASSTTAGANVLTF. Here the CDR3 DNA reads TGTGCCAGCAGCACGACAGCTGGGGCCAACGTCCTGACTTTC.

The CDR3 DNA reads TGTGCCAGCAGTTACCTCGGGAACACAGATACGCAGTATTTT. It translates to CASSYLGNTDTQYF. The rearrangement joins TRBV6-5 to TRBJ2-3; maybe TRBD2 (5 bases). Looked up from germline, CDR1 is MNHEY and CDR2 is SVGAGI. The CDR3 sequence is 14 residues long. V was pared by 2 bases and J by 2 bases, with 8 bases between.

This chain joins TRBV19 and TRBJ2-1, with a possible D match to TRBD1 (6 bases). V lost 6 bases and J 0 bases, leaving 15 bases between the germline ends. The CDR3 spans 16 residues. Germline V gene lookup returns CDR1 LNHDA and CDR2 SQIVND (reference sequence). The CDR3 is CASRPTGLSSYNEQFF. The CDR3 DNA sequence: TGTGCCAGTAGACCTACAGGGCTTAGCTCCTACAATGAGCAGTTCTTC.

V usage is TRBV7-2 and J usage is TRBJ1-2; tentative D call: TRBD1 (6 bases). Germline V gene lookup returns CDR1 SGHTA and CDR2 FQGNSA. V shed 3 bases and J shed 5 bases, with 7 bases lying between them. The CDR3 spans 12 residues. The chain's CDR3 is CASSFGQYGYTF. CDR3 in DNA: TGTGCCAGCAGCTTTGGACAGTATGGCTACACCTTC.

The gene calls are TRBV29-1 and TRBJ1-4; D is unclear. V was trimmed by 3 bases and J by 8 bases, leaving 10 bases between them. The germline CDR1 and CDR2 sequences are SQVTM and ANQGSEA. The CDR3 length is 12 residues. DNA for the CDR3: TGCAGCGTTGATGGATCGGGAGAAAAACTGTTTTTT. This gives the protein CSVDGSGEKLFF.

Notes on this clone: A much bigger clone sits one base away, suggesting this may be a read error. This chain joins TRBV7-2 and TRBJ2-7; the match to TRBD2 covers 10 bases. Germline loops: CDR1 SGHTA, CDR2 FQGNSA. After removal of 1 base from V and 3 bases from J, the junction contained 3 bases not matched to a gene. The CDR3 extends over 15 amino acids. The CDR3 bases are TGTGCCAGCAGCTTAGGGACTAGCGGCGACTACGAGCAGTACTTC. Residues: CASSLGTSGDYEQYF.

The chain employs TRBV5-4 and TRBJ2-5, with unresolved D. Trimming removed 2 bases at V and 5 bases at J, with 7 bases between. Per germline, CDR1 SGHNT and CDR2 YYREEE (reference sequence). The CDR3 length is 12 residues. CDR3: CASSFPGETQYF. Here the CDR3 DNA reads TGTGCCAGCAGCTTTCCCGGCGAGACCCAGTACTTC. The entire variable domain, with the rest obtained from reference TRBV5-4 and TRBJ2-5, is as follows: ETGVTQSPTHLIKTRGQQVTLRCSSQSGHNTVSWYQQALGQGPQFIFQYYREEENGRGNFPPRFSGLQFPNYSSELNVNALELDDSALYLCASSFPGETQYFGPGTRLLVL.

This chain connects TRBV7-2 to TRBJ2-3; TRBD2 matches at 15 bases. The junction had 5 bases not matched to a gene; V was cut back by 4 bases and J by 0 bases. The germline V gene encodes CDR1 SGHTA and CDR2 FQGNSA. This CDR3 comprises 18 residues. In nucleotides, the CDR3 is TGTGCCAGCAGCTCCGGACTAGCGGGGGGGCTTAGCACAGATACGCAGTATTTT. Protein sequence: CASSSGLAGGLSTDTQYF.

This chain uses TRBV11-3 with TRBJ2-3, with D uncertain. The germline V gene encodes CDR1 SGHNT and CDR2 YENEEA. The CDR3 extends over 12 amino acids. V gave up 0 bases and J gave up 11 bases, with 9 bases separating them. The CDR3 coding sequence is TGTGCCAGCAGCTTAGATCAGGTCCTGCAGTATTTT. Protein sequence: CASSLDQVLQYF.

A word on this clone: One end of the junction does not line up with germline, which may come from a read error. The CDR3 reads CASSSGQGDHEQYF. CDR3 sequence (DNA): TGTGCCAGCAGTTCCGGGCAGGGGGACCACGAGCAGTACTTC. The V gene is TRBV10-3, the J gene TRBJ2-7, with 7 bases lining up with TRBD1. The CDR3 has 14 residues. The germline CDR1 and CDR2 sequences are ENHRY and SYGVKD.

For the CDR3, the DNA is TGCAGCGTTGAAGATGACAGGGCCAGCTCCTACGAGCAGTACTTC. It is translated as CSVEDDRASSYEQYF. The chain uses TRBV29-1 and TRBJ2-7; 7 bases match TRBD1. Trimming took 0 bases from V and 0 from J; bases not matched to a gene: 5. The CDR3 consists of 15 residues. Germline loops: CDR1 SQVTM, CDR2 ANQGSEA.

The chain combines TRBV4-2 with TRBJ1-2, with D hard to call. CDR1 LGHNA and CDR2 YNFKEQ come from the germline V gene. CDR3 length: 13 residues. V gave up 6 bases and J gave up 2 bases, with 10 bases separating them. The CDR3 bases are TGTGCCAGCAGGGTAATAGGAAACTATGGCTACACCTTC. It yields the protein CASRVIGNYGYTF.

Here the CDR3 reads CASSLRQGPNNEQFF. The CDR3 DNA reads as TGTGCCAGCAGCTTACGACAAGGGCCAAACAATGAGCAGTTCTTC. The chain recombines TRBV7-2 with TRBJ2-1; D not resolved. Germline CDR1 reads SGHTA; CDR2 reads FQGNSA. Trimming took 2 bases from V and 5 from J, leaving 13 bases between them. This CDR3 has 15 residues.

The chain uses TRBV29-1 and TRBJ1-5, with 9 bases aligning to TRBD1. Per the germline V gene, CDR1 is SQVTM and CDR2 is ANQGSEA. The CDR3 spans 13 residues. V trimming: 6 bases; J trimming: 4 bases; junction bases outside the gene matches: 4. CDR3 nucleotides: TGCAGCGTCGCCGACAGGGGGAATCAGCCCCAGCATTTT. This gives the protein CSVADRGNQPQHF.

The chain carries TRBV14 and TRBJ1-4; 9 nucleotides agree with TRBD1. CDR1 and CDR2 from the germline V gene are SGHDN and FVKESK. The CDR3 loop spans 14 amino acids. Germline trimming cut 4 bases from V and 7 bases from J; bases unmatched to any gene: 4. The CDR3 region is CASSPRTGAEKLFF. In DNA form, the CDR3 reads TGTGCCAGCAGCCCCAGGACAGGGGCTGAAAAACTGTTTTTT.

The chain combines TRBV11-2 with TRBJ1-1; no clear D gene. The CDR3 is 12 amino acids. V was cut by 5 bases and J by 4 bases, with 8 bases left in between. Germline loops: CDR1 SGHAT, CDR2 FQNNGV. The CDR3, as DNA: TGTGCCAGCAGCCCATCAGGCACTGAAGCTTTCTTT. Amino acid sequence: CASSPSGTEAFF.

The chain uses TRBV10-3 and TRBJ1-6; D is possibly TRBD1 (6 bases). V dropped 6 bases and J dropped 7 bases, with 13 bases sitting between them. There are 14 residues in the CDR3. The germline V gene encodes CDR1 ENHRY and CDR2 SYGVKD. The CDR3 DNA is TGTGCCATCAGGGACCGGGGACAAAATTCACCCCTCCACTTT. The encoded protein is CAIRDRGQNSPLHF.